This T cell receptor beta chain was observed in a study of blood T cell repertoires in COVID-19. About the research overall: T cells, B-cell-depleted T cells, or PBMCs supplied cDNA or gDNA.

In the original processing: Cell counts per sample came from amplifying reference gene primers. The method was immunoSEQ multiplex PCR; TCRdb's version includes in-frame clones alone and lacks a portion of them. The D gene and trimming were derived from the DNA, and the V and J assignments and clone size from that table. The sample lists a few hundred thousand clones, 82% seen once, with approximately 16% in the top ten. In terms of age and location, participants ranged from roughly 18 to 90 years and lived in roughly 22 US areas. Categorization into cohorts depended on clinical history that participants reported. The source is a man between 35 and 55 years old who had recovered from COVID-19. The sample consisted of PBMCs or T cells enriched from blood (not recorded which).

CDR3 residues: CASSSQTQGSNYSPLHF. The CDR3 bases are TGCGCCAGCAGCTCGCAGACACAGGGAAGTAATTATTCACCCCTCCACTTT. This chain uses TRBV5-1 with TRBJ1-6; D is possibly TRBD1 (6 bases). V lost 3 bases to trimming and J lost 8 bases, with 21 bases between them. The CDR3 sequence is 17 residues long. The V gene's germline CDR1 is SGHRS and CDR2 YFSETQ.